This TCR beta chain was sequenced during a study of cytomegalovirus exposure and HLA in healthy donors. Study-wide results and caveats: Specificity for CMV antigens was confirmed in vitro for a few of the CMV-associated chains.

Germline trimming cut 2 bases from V and 5 bases from J; bases unmatched to any gene: 12. Germline CDR1 and CDR2: SQVTM and ANQGSEA. The CDR3 has 16 residues. Generated by immunoSEQ multiplex PCR, the TCRdb table keeps only in-frame clones and is missing some. This repertoire shows roughly 100,000 clones, about 88% found once; its top ten account for 1.8%. A note on this clone: Its antigen remains unknown.

Sequencing was carried out using PBMCs. The chain uses TRBV29-1 and TRBJ2-5, with 9 bases fitting TRBD2. This clonotype was sampled from a young woman in good health and CMV-seropositive. The CDR3 loop is CSVEFWGGGAIETQYF. Here the CDR3 DNA reads TGCAGCGTTGAATTTTGGGGCGGGGGGGCCATTGAGACCCAGTACTTC.